The 10 T cell receptor beta chains listed next were all sequenced from one sample in a study of blood T cell repertoires in COVID-19 (dated by TCRdb to 2020 to 2021). Library prep was done by the immunoSEQ multiplex PCR assay. Sourced from immuneACCESS, this table was stored by TCRdb with only in-frame sequences that have V and J called. A share of the clones is absent; for the studies checked, an unresolved V gene accounts for under half, and the remainder has no known explanation. The sample table contains 45,000 to 65,000 clones; only one count was recorded for around 83% of them. The ten top clones hold under 7% of the sample. Specimen: peripheral blood. These TCRs come from a man aged 70 or older with active COVID-19.

This chain uses TRBV30 with TRBJ2-7; TRBD1 matches at 7 bases. Germline CDR1 is GTSNPN and CDR2 is SVGIG (reference sequence). This CDR3 comprises 15 residues. Losses at the gene ends were 0 bases for V and 6 bases for J; bases not matched to a gene: 11. CDR3 in DNA: TGTGCCTGGAGTGTACCAAAAGGGGGCCCAGGCGAGCAGTACTTC. Translating gives CAWSVPKGGPGEQYF. The whole variable domain, filled in from reference TRBV30 and TRBJ2-7, reads SQTIHQWPATLVQPVGSPLSLECTVEGTSNPNLYWYRQAAGRGLQLLFYSVGIGQISSEVPQNLSASRPQDRQFILSSKKLLLSDSGFYLCAWSVPKGGPGEQYFGPGTRLTVT.

The chain joins TRBV7-9 to TRBJ1-3; D is uncertain. The CDR3 is 14 amino acids. Germline assignment: CDR1 SEHNR and CDR2 FQNEAQ (reference sequence). V shed 6 bases and J shed 0 bases, with 9 bases lying between them. CDR3 protein: CASSDLSSGNTIYF. The CDR3 nucleotides read TGTGCCAGCAGTGATCTTAGCTCTGGAAACACCATATATTTT.

The V and J genes are TRBV6-2 or TRBV6-3 and TRBJ1-2; D call uncertain. Trimming removed 3 bases at V and 7 bases at J, with 15 bases between. The CDR3 totals 14 residues. CDR1 and CDR2 (germline): MNHEY, SVGEGT. The CDR3 protein is CASSYLTPGSGYTF. In nucleotides, the CDR3 is TGTGCCAGCAGTTATTTGACTCCCGGCAGTGGCTACACCTTC.

This clone was counted a single time. The chain uses TRBV7-2 and TRBJ2-3; 10 nucleotides match TRBD1. V gave up 8 bases and J gave up 3 bases; unmatched junction bases: 8. Germline assignment: CDR1 SGHTA and CDR2 FQGNSA. CDR3 length: 15 residues. The CDR3 nucleotides are TGTGCCAGCGGACGACAGGGGGCCTATACAGATACGCAGTATTTT. This encodes CASGRQGAYTDTQYF.

This clone has a handful of counts. J is TRBJ1-5 and V is TRBV7-8, with D unresolved. This CDR3 comprises 13 residues. CDR1 and CDR2 (germline): SGHVS, FQNEAQ. The V gene lost 2 bases and the J gene lost 2 bases, with 4 bases spanning the gap. The CDR3 nucleotides are TGTGCCAGCAGCTTAAGCGGCAATCAGCCCCAGCATTTT. Amino acid sequence: CASSLSGNQPQHF. The complete variable domain, with remaining parts taken from reference TRBV7-8 and TRBJ1-5, reads GAGVSQSPRYKVAKRGQDVALRCDPISGHVSLFWYQQALGQGPEFLTYFQNEAQLDKSGLPSDRFFAERPEGSVSTLKIQRTQQEDSAVYLCASSLSGNQPQHFGDGTRLSIL.

This rearrangement joins TRBV7-8 to TRBJ1-1; 9 nucleotides line up with TRBD1. The ends lost 1 base at V and 6 bases at J; junction bases unmatched: 6. The CDR3 totals 15 residues. CDR1 and CDR2 (germline): SGHVS, FQNEAQ. The CDR3 region has the DNA TGTGCCAGCAGCTTAGGGGACAGGGTTGGATCTGAAGCTTTCTTT. Its translation: CASSLGDRVGSEAFF.

The chain employs TRBV12-3 or TRBV12-4 and TRBJ1-5; no firm D call. With 1 base removed from V and 5 bases from J, the gap between germline ends came to 6 bases. This CDR3 contains 13 residues. The CDR3 bases are TGTGCCAGCAGTTTAGAGCGGGATCAGCCCCAGCATTTT. Protein: CASSLERDQPQHF.

The DNA of the CDR3 is TGTGCCAGCAGCCAAGTTACTAGCGGGGGCCCCGATACGCAGTATTTT. Protein: CASSQVTSGGPDTQYF. The rearrangement uses TRBV4-2 and TRBJ2-3, with 11 bases identical to TRBD2. CDR3 length: 16 residues. Germline CDR1 reads LGHNA; CDR2 reads YNFKEQ. After removal of 1 base from V and 6 bases from J, the junction contained 6 bases not matched to a gene.

The chain couples TRBV6-5 to TRBJ1-2; 8 positions match TRBD1. The CDR3 contains 14 residues. Germline values: CDR1 MNHEY, CDR2 SVGAGI. Trimming at V came to 4 bases and at J to 4 bases, leaving 5 bases not matched to a gene. DNA for the CDR3: TGTGCCAGCAGTTCTCAGGGGGCCCTCTATGGCTACACCTTC. Translating it yields CASSSQGALYGYTF.

The chain uses TRBV28 and TRBJ1-1; D is uncertain. Germline V lookup: CDR1 MDHEN, CDR2 SYDVKM. The germline V and J ends were trimmed by 9 bases and 0 bases, with 14 bases remaining between them. The CDR3 extends over 14 amino acids. The CDR3 protein is CASFPTGLNTEAFF. CDR3 nucleotides: TGTGCCAGTTTCCCGACGGGATTGAACACTGAAGCTTTCTTT.